The subject of this entry is one TCR beta chain. A junction end diverges from the germline sequence, so it may reflect a read error. This entry is derived from a study of T cells in Graves' hyperthyroidism and ophthalmopathy. It was RNA transcripts that yielded the amplified TCR beta CDR3 regions. The HTBI primer set served for first-round RT-PCR of the TCR CDR3. One entry per CDR3 protein, called by TCRdb with MiXCR from the multiplex PCR reads. The sample holds around 340,000 distinct CDR3 sequences, 21% seen once. Material: blood. This receptor was obtained from a woman between 45 and 65 years old with Graves' hyperthyroidism.

CDR3 residues: CANSSRTGGVEAFF. In nucleotides, the CDR3 is TGTGCCAACAGCTCGCGGACAGGGGGAGTCGAGGCTTTCTTT. The chain uses TRBV11-2 and TRBJ1-1; 10 bases map to TRBD1. The CDR3 contains 14 residues. CDR1 and CDR2 (germline): SGHAT, FQNNGV.